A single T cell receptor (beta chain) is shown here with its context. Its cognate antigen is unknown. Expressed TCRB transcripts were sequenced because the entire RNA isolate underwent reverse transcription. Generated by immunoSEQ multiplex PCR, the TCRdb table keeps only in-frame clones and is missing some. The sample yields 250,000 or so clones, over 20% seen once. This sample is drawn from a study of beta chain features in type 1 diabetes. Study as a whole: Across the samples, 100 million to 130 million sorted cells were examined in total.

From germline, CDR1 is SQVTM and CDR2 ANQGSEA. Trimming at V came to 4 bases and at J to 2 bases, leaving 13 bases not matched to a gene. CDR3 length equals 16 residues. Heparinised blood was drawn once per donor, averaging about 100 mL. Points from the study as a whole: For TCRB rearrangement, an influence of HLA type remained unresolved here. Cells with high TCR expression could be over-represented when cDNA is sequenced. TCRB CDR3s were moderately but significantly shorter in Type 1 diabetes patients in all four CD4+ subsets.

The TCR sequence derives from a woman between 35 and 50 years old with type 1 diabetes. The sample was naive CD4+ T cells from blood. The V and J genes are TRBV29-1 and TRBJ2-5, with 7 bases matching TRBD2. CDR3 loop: CSVGVRASGVQETQYF. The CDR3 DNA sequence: TGCAGCGTTGGGGTCAGGGCTAGCGGCGTACAAGAGACCCAGTACTTC.